Following are 32 T cell receptor beta chains from one sample sequenced in a study of cytomegalovirus exposure and HLA in healthy donors. In the PCR, 60 Vbeta and 13 Jbeta primers were used. TCRdb's copy holds only in-frame clones and misses some; the assay was immunoSEQ multiplex PCR. The sample yields about 100,000 clones, 79% seen once. The specimen was PBMCs. The source of these receptors is a female donor in good health and CMV-seropositive.

This clone was seen a handful of times. This sequence joins TRBV18 and TRBJ2-7, with 7 bases aligning to TRBD1. Per germline, CDR1 KGHSH and CDR2 LQKENI. Germline trimming cut 5 bases from V and 3 bases from J; bases unmatched to any gene: 13. The CDR3 has 16 amino acids. CDR3 residues: CASSAATGTELYEQYF. The CDR3 region has the DNA TGTGCCAGCTCAGCTGCGACCGGGACAGAGCTCTACGAGCAGTACTTC.

In its sample, this clone was seen a few times. The genes are TRBV30 and TRBJ1-2, with unresolved D. The V gene's germline CDR1 is GTSNPN and CDR2 SVGIG (reference sequence). CDR3 size: 13 residues. V shed 1 base and J shed 4 bases, with 10 bases lying between them. The CDR3 is CAWSAREPYGYTF. The CDR3, as DNA: TGTGCCTGGAGTGCTCGGGAGCCCTATGGCTACACCTTC.

The chain combines TRBV7-9 with TRBJ2-2; perhaps TRBD2 as D (5 bases). The CDR3 covers 12 residues. V was shortened by 5 bases and J by 5 bases, with 6 bases between the two germline ends. The germline V gene encodes CDR1 SEHNR and CDR2 FQNEAQ (reference sequence). The CDR3 region is CASSPGTGELFF. The CDR3 nucleotides are TGTGCCAGCAGCCCGGGGACCGGGGAGCTGTTTTTT.

The CDR3 loop reads CASSLTGAQPQHF. As DNA, the CDR3 is TGTGCCAGCAGCCTGACAGGGGCGCAGCCCCAGCATTTT. V usage is TRBV7-9 and J usage is TRBJ1-5; 8 nucleotides agree with TRBD1. The length of the CDR3 is 13 residues. V gave up 5 bases and J gave up 7 bases; unmatched junction bases: 4. In germline, CDR1 is SEHNR, CDR2 FQNEAQ (reference sequence).

This chain links TRBV7-8 with TRBJ2-1; maybe TRBD2 (5 bases). This CDR3 has 12 amino acids. Germline CDR1 is SGHVS and CDR2 is FQNEAQ. V lost 8 bases to trimming and J lost 0 bases, with 5 bases between them. The CDR3 is CASRGSYNEQFF. The CDR3 coding sequence is TGTGCCAGCCGGGGCTCCTACAATGAGCAGTTCTTC.

The rearrangement joins TRBV7-6 to TRBJ2-1; 7 bases fit TRBD2. The CDR3 totals 16 residues. Germline values: CDR1 SGHVS, CDR2 FNYEAQ. V shed 5 bases and J 6 bases; nucleotides not matched to a gene: 13. CDR3: CASSHPASGVFNEQFF. Written as DNA, the CDR3 is TGTGCCAGCAGCCACCCCGCCAGCGGGGTGTTCAATGAGCAGTTCTTC.

The rearrangement uses TRBV5-5 and TRBJ2-6; possible D gene TRBD1, 6 bases. The CDR3 covers 16 residues. Per germline, CDR1 SGHKS and CDR2 YYEKEE (reference sequence). Deletions cut 4 bases from V and 6 bases from J, with 17 bases between. The DNA for the CDR3 is TGTGCCAGCAGCCCGAAGACAGGCCCAGCGGCCAACGTCCTGACTTTC. Translated: CASSPKTGPAANVLTF.

The gene calls are TRBV7-2 and TRBJ2-6; 7 bases map to TRBD1. The germline gives CDR1 SGHTA, CDR2 FQGNSA. The CDR3 has 15 amino acids. V gave up 5 bases and J gave up 3 bases; unmatched junction bases: 4. CDR3 in amino acids: CASSLQGDGANVLTF. CDR3 coding DNA: TGTGCCAGCAGCCTGCAGGGGGATGGGGCCAACGTCCTGACTTTC.

V usage is TRBV10-1 and J usage is TRBJ2-2, with D possibly being TRBD1 (6 bases). V was cut by 8 bases and J by 2 bases, with 9 bases left in between. This CDR3 contains 13 residues. CDR1 is WNHNN, CDR2 SYGVQD, per germline (reference sequence). CDR3: CASSDRNTGELFF. The CDR3 DNA is TGCGCCAGCTCGGACAGAAACACCGGGGAGCTGTTTTTT.

J is TRBJ2-7 and V is TRBV4-1, with 13 bases lining up with TRBD2. The CDR3 loop spans 16 amino acids. CDR1 is MGHRA, CDR2 YSYEKL, per germline. Trimming cost V 3 bases and J 4 bases; bases outside gene matches: 6. CDR3 amino acids: CASSHHGTSGEYEQYF. In DNA, the CDR3 is TGCGCCAGCAGCCACCACGGGACTAGCGGGGAGTACGAGCAGTACTTC.

In regard to this clone: At one end the junction does not follow the germline gene, possibly because of a read error. The chain joins TRBV10-2 to TRBJ1-1, with 9 positions matching TRBD1. Per the germline V gene, CDR1 is WSHSY and CDR2 is SAAADI. This CDR3 contains 15 residues. The CDR3 loop reads CASSEWDRAATGAFF. The CDR3 DNA is TGCGCCAGCAGTGAATGGGACAGGGCGGCCACTGGAGCTTTCTTT.

The genes are TRBV6-6 and TRBJ1-1; TRBD1 matches 9 bases. Germline CDR1 MNHNY, CDR2 SVGAGI (reference sequence). The CDR3 covers 14 residues. With V trimmed by 6 bases and J by 3 bases, 5 bases remained unmatched. CDR3 amino acids: CASRPGQGHTEAFF. CDR3 DNA: TGTGCCAGCAGGCCGGGACAGGGTCACACTGAAGCTTTCTTT.

This clone was seen once. J is TRBJ2-1 and V is TRBV30; D not certain. CDR1 and CDR2 (germline): GTSNPN, SVGIG (reference sequence). This CDR3 is built from 11 residues. V lost 8 bases and J 4 bases, leaving 9 bases between the germline ends. The CDR3 DNA follows: TGTGCCGTATTGCGGTACAATGAGCAGTTCTTC. Residues: CAVLRYNEQFF. Variable domain in full (rest from reference TRBV30 and TRBJ2-1): SQTIHQWPATLVQPVGSPLSLECTVEGTSNPNLYWYRQAAGRGLQLLFYSVGIGQISSEVPQNLSASRPQDRQFILSSKKLLLSDSGFYLCAVLRYNEQFFGPGTRLTVL.

CDR3 nucleotide sequence: TGTGCCAGCAGCTTTGGACTAGCGGGGGACGTCTACGAGCAGTACTTC. This translates into CASSFGLAGDVYEQYF. V usage is TRBV7-6 and J usage is TRBJ2-7; 13 bases are shared with TRBD2. Germline lookup yields CDR1 SGHVS and CDR2 FNYEAQ. Trimming cost V 3 bases and J 3 bases; bases outside gene matches: 5. The CDR3 extends over 16 amino acids.

The chain combines TRBV6-1 with TRBJ2-5; D uncertain. Trimming removed 6 bases from V and 1 base from J, with 9 bases in between. Germline loops: CDR1 MNHNS, CDR2 SASEGT. This CDR3 is 13 amino acids long. CDR3 sequence: CASSVFRQETQYF. CDR3 DNA: TGTGCCAGCAGCGTGTTCCGCCAAGAGACCCAGTACTTC.

The chain uses TRBV6-1 and TRBJ1-5; 8 bases align to TRBD1. The V gene end was trimmed by 4 bases and the J gene end by 5 bases; junction bases not matched to a gene: 7. The CDR3 consists of 15 residues. Germline values: CDR1 MNHNS, CDR2 SASEGT. CDR3 protein: CASSAQGALHQPQHF. CDR3 in DNA: TGTGCCAGCAGTGCGCAGGGGGCTTTACATCAGCCCCAGCATTTT.

This rearrangement joins TRBV27 to TRBJ1-6; D is unclear. Looked up from germline, CDR1 is MNHEY and CDR2 is SMNVEV (reference sequence). V lost 3 bases to trimming and J lost 6 bases, with 9 bases between them. This CDR3 has 14 amino acids. CDR3 DNA sequence: TGTGCCAGCAGTTTGTACAGCACTAATTCACCCCTCCACTTT. As protein: CASSLYSTNSPLHF.

Comment on this clone: This same CDR3 is encoded by further DNA sequences in the sample. The CDR3 bases are TGTGCCAGCAGCGTAGCGGGGACCTACAATGAGCAGTTCTTC. Its protein product is CASSVAGTYNEQFF. The chain carries TRBV9 and TRBJ2-1, with D maybe TRBD2 (5 bases). Trimming took off 0 bases at V and 2 bases at J, with 6 bases between the two ends. There are 14 residues in the CDR3. Germline V gene lookup returns CDR1 SGDLS and CDR2 YYNGEE. The full variable domain, rest sourced from reference TRBV9 and TRBJ2-1, is DSGVTQTPKHLITATGQRVTLRCSPRSGDLSVYWYQQSLDQGLQFLIQYYNGEERAKGNILERFSAQQFPDLHSELNLSSLELGDSALYFCASSVAGTYNEQFFGPGTRLTVL.

This chain uses TRBV19 with TRBJ2-7, with 10 nucleotides matching TRBD2. The CDR3 extends over 14 amino acids. CDR1 is LNHDA and CDR2 is SQIVND in the germline V gene (reference sequence). The J segment lost 2 bases and the V segment lost 3 bases, leaving 1 base of the junction unmatched. The CDR3: CASSMGLAPYEQYF. The CDR3 DNA sequence: TGTGCCAGTAGTATGGGACTAGCGCCCTACGAGCAGTACTTC.

The V gene is TRBV19, the J gene TRBJ1-1; no clear D. Per germline, CDR1 LNHDA and CDR2 SQIVND (reference sequence). The CDR3 extends over 14 amino acids. V was pared by 5 bases and J by 5 bases, with 15 bases between. CDR3: CASSDDPSRTEAFF. The CDR3, as DNA: TGTGCCAGTAGTGATGACCCCAGCAGGACTGAAGCTTTCTTT.

The genes are TRBV29-1 and TRBJ2-5; 11 bases are a match to TRBD1. Trimming removed 6 bases from V and 4 bases from J; junction bases left unmatched: 4. Germline lookup yields CDR1 SQVTM and CDR2 ANQGSEA. CDR3 length equals 13 residues. This CDR3 is CSVPDRGRETQYF. Here the CDR3 DNA reads TGCAGCGTGCCGGACAGGGGGCGAGAGACCCAGTACTTC.

The chain employs TRBV19 and TRBJ1-1; no reliable D call. Germline CDR1 reads LNHDA; CDR2 reads SQIVND (reference sequence). The CDR3 extends over 13 amino acids. Between the trimmed V and J ends, which lost 3 bases and 1 base, there was a span of 6 bases. In nucleotides, the CDR3 is TGTGCCAGTAGTATCAAGAGGAACACTGAAGCTTTCTTT. This sequence encodes CASSIKRNTEAFF.

This sequence joins TRBV6-1 and TRBJ1-2, with D possibly matching TRBD1 (5 bases). This CDR3 comprises 15 residues. CDR1 MNHNS and CDR2 SASEGT come from the germline V gene. V lost 7 bases and J lost 4, with 19 bases in between. CDR3 protein: CASKSPPGGIYGYTF. As DNA, the CDR3 is TGTGCCAGCAAGTCCCCACCGGGGGGAATCTATGGCTACACCTTC.

The chain joins TRBV4-1 to TRBJ2-1; possible D gene TRBD2, 7 bases. The CDR3 spans 15 residues. Trimming removed 2 bases at V and 8 bases at J, with 16 bases between. CDR1 is MGHRA, CDR2 YSYEKL, per germline. In DNA, the CDR3 is TGCGCCAGCAGCCAAATGGGGGGGCCGACGGATGAGCAGTTCTTC. Protein: CASSQMGGPTDEQFF.

This clone showed up just a few times. The rearrangement links TRBV25-1 to TRBJ2-1; the match to TRBD2 covers 9 bases. Germline CDR1 is MGHDK and CDR2 is SYGVNS. The CDR3 has 15 residues. Germline trimming cut 2 bases from V and 7 bases from J; bases unmatched to any gene: 6. This CDR3 reads CASSERAGGHNEQFF. The CDR3 nucleotides read TGTGCCAGCAGTGAACGGGCGGGGGGGCATAATGAGCAGTTCTTC.

This chain links TRBV10-1 with TRBJ2-5, with a tentative D call TRBD2 (6 bases). The CDR3 has 15 residues. The germline V gene encodes CDR1 WNHNN and CDR2 SYGVQD (reference sequence). Trimming removed 7 bases from V and 5 bases from J, with 20 bases in between. CDR3 loop: CASTSPGGLHETQYF. In DNA form, the CDR3 reads TGCGCCAGCACCTCTCCCGGTGGACTACACGAGACCCAGTACTTC.

The V gene is TRBV6-1, the J gene TRBJ2-7; D unclear. Per the germline V gene, CDR1 is MNHNS and CDR2 is SASEGT. CDR3 length equals 14 residues. V lost 1 base to trimming and J lost 0 bases, with 7 bases between them. The CDR3 nucleotides are TGTGCCAGCAGTGAAGGGGCATTCTCCTACGAGCAGTACTTC. Translating it yields CASSEGAFSYEQYF.

The J gene is TRBJ2-2, the V gene TRBV4-1, with TRBD1 matching 10 bases. The CDR3 loop spans 15 amino acids. The V segment lost 4 bases and the J segment 6 bases; nucleotides outside the gene matches: 5. Germline lookup yields CDR1 MGHRA and CDR2 YSYEKL. This CDR3 is CASSRETGGPGELFF. CDR3 bases: TGCGCCAGCAGCCGGGAGACAGGGGGCCCCGGGGAGCTGTTTTTT.

The J gene is TRBJ1-6, the V gene TRBV4-3; possibly TRBD1 for D (5 bases). V was shortened by 0 bases and J by 13 bases, with 13 bases between the two germline ends. The CDR3 is made up of 14 amino acids. Germline V gene data show CDR1 as LGHNA and CDR2 as YSLEER. CDR3 bases: TGCGCCAGCAGCCAAGATTGGAGGGACTCCCCCCTCCACTTT. It encodes CASSQDWRDSPLHF.

A note on this clone: Sequence at one end of the junction differs from germline and may be a read error. The chain employs TRBV7-9 and TRBJ2-7; 9 bases map to TRBD1. Germline V gene lookup returns CDR1 SEHNR and CDR2 FQNEAQ (reference sequence). This CDR3 spans 16 amino acids. The CDR3 spells CSSSLVQTGGSYEQYF. In DNA form, the CDR3 reads TGTTCCAGCAGCTTAGTACAGACAGGGGGCTCCTACGAGCAGTACTTC.

The chain is built from TRBV5-1 and TRBJ2-2; D uncertain. Trimming stripped 0 bases from V and 3 bases from J, with 9 bases between. CDR3 size: 15 residues. Germline lookup yields CDR1 SGHRS and CDR2 YFSETQ. The CDR3 spells CASSLAVPDTGELFF. The CDR3 DNA reads TGCGCCAGCAGCTTGGCGGTTCCGGACACCGGGGAGCTGTTTTTT.

V usage is TRBV30 and J usage is TRBJ1-3, with a weak D call TRBD1 (6 bases). The CDR3 has 17 residues. Germline V gives CDR1 GTSNPN, CDR2 SVGIG (reference sequence). The V and J ends lost 3 bases and 0 bases respectively, with 18 bases between them. The CDR3 DNA sequence: TGTGCCTGGAGCGCCGGGACAAGTACTTTCTCTGGAAACACCATATATTTT. Translated, it gives CAWSAGTSTFSGNTIYF.